This T cell receptor beta chain was recorded in a study of OX40 agonist ivuxolimab in advanced cancers. In the study overall: Ivuxolimab, which is an agonistic anti-OX40 (CD134) antibody, was administered to the patients. The group had a mean age of around 64 years, ranged from roughly 23 to 90, and was 82.7% male.

Germline V gene sequence: CDR1 SGHVS, CDR2 FQNEAQ. The CDR3 sequence is 15 residues long. Trimming cost V 1 base and J 3 bases, with 10 bases left between them. Study conclusions and caveats: Averaged across samples, CD8+ T cells carried more expanded clones than CD4+ did.

Method: immunoSEQ multiplex PCR; TCRdb's copy keeps in-frame clones and lacks some. The sample has roughly 23,000 clones, 84% seen once. For this clone: The target antigen is unknown.

The sequence was obtained from an adult with an advanced solid tumor such as melanoma, head and neck, liver or kidney cancer. V usage is TRBV7-8 and J usage is TRBJ2-1; D unresolved. The material was CD4+ or CD8+ T cells sorted from blood, obtained in a trial of the OX40 agonist ivuxolimab. CDR3 protein: CASSLGVSGYNEQFF. CDR3 nucleotides: TGTGCCAGCAGCTTAGGGGTTAGTGGCTACAATGAGCAGTTCTTC.